This TCR beta chain was obtained from a study of blood T cell repertoires in COVID-19. TCRdb's table, derived via immunoSEQ multiplex PCR, lists solely in-frame clones and lacks some. Of 80,000 to 90,000 clones in the sample, 70% to 90% are singletons; the top ten hold over 5%. This TCR was sampled from a man in his forties with acute or convalescent COVID-19. What was sequenced was peripheral blood.

CDR3 bases: TGTGCCAGTAGTGCTACTAGCGGCCACACCGGGGAGCTGTTTTTT. This translates into CASSATSGHTGELFF. The chain uses TRBV19 and TRBJ2-2, with 8 bases matching TRBD2. V was pared by 5 bases and J by 3 bases, with 5 bases of the junction left unmatched. CDR3 length: 15 residues. From germline, CDR1 is LNHDA and CDR2 SQIVND (reference sequence).